What follows are 24 T cell receptor beta chains derived from one specimen sequenced in a study of blood T cell repertoires in COVID-19 (dated by TCRdb to 2018 to 2021). Library generation was performed with the immunoSEQ multiplex PCR assay. In TCRdb, the immuneACCESS table is reduced to in-frame sequences with V and J assigned. These tables do not hold every clone; where another copy was compared, an unresolved V gene accounts for under half, and the others remain unexplained. This sample lists around 36,000 clones; approximately 85% were detected once. About 4.1% of the sample is in the top ten clones. Source material: peripheral blood. These receptors were taken from a man aged 55 to 69 with acute or convalescent COVID-19.

This chain connects TRBV12-3 or TRBV12-4 to TRBJ2-1; unclear D gene. V was pared by 2 bases and J by 7 bases, with 9 bases between. The CDR3 loop spans 13 amino acids. The CDR3 region is CASSLNSMNEQFF. The CDR3 DNA reads TGTGCCAGCAGTTTAAACAGTATGAATGAGCAGTTCTTC.

J is TRBJ2-1 and V is TRBV5-1, with 11 bases matching TRBD2. Germline-derived CDR1 and CDR2 are SGHRS and YFSETQ. The CDR3 contains 15 residues. V trimming: 4 bases; J trimming: 9 bases; junction bases outside the gene matches: 9. In DNA form, the CDR3 reads TGCGCCAGCAGCCCTTTAGCGGGAGGGGGGGCTGAGCAGTTCTTC. Translation gives CASSPLAGGGAEQFF.

The gene calls are TRBV29-1 and TRBJ2-3, with a tentative D call TRBD2 (5 bases). In germline, CDR1 is SQVTM, CDR2 ANQGSEA. The CDR3 consists of 14 residues. V lost 8 bases to trimming and J lost 4 bases, with 19 bases between them. This CDR3 reads CSSLKPERADTQYF. The CDR3 region has the DNA TGCAGCTCCCTAAAGCCGGAGAGGGCAGATACGCAGTATTTT.

The chain employs TRBV11-2 and TRBJ1-1; 7 bases line up with TRBD1. The trim removed 5 bases at V and 5 bases at J, leaving 14 bases unmatched. Per germline, CDR1 SGHAT and CDR2 FQNNGV. The CDR3 totals 16 residues. The CDR3 nucleotides read TGTGCCAGCAGCCCCAGGGGGGCCTCCCTAGGGACTGAAGCTTTCTTT. Amino acid sequence: CASSPRGASLGTEAFF.

This clone is a singleton in its sample. This chain links TRBV5-5 with TRBJ1-6; 11 bases align to TRBD1. V lost 4 bases to trimming and J lost 10 bases; unmatched junction nucleotides: 4. CDR1 and CDR2 from the germline V gene are SGHKS and YYEKEE (reference sequence). This CDR3 comprises 14 residues. The CDR3 here is CASSGDRGNSPLHF. CDR3 DNA: TGTGCCAGCAGCGGGGACAGGGGGAACTCACCCCTCCACTTT. The variable domain in full, completed from reference TRBV5-5 and TRBJ1-6, reads DAGVTQSPTHLIKTRGQQVTLRCSPISGHKSVSWYQQVLGQGPQFIFQYYEKEERGRGNFPDRFSARQFPNYSSELNVNALLLGDSALYLCASSGDRGNSPLHFGNGTRLTVT.

The J gene is TRBJ2-3, the V gene TRBV7-3, with D possibly being TRBD1 (6 bases). Germline V gene sequence: CDR1 SGHTA, CDR2 FQGTGA. The CDR3 loop spans 16 amino acids. The V end lost 5 bases, the J end lost 0 bases, and 15 bases lay between the germline ends. CDR3 sequence reads: CASSPDSRSSTDTQYF. The CDR3 nucleotides are TGTGCCAGCAGCCCGGACAGCCGCTCTAGCACAGATACGCAGTATTTT.

This clone was found a few times. J is TRBJ1-1 and V is TRBV3-1 (or the pseudogene TRBV3-2), with unresolved D. The germline gives CDR1 LGHDT, CDR2 YNNKEL (reference sequence). The CDR3 is 13 residues long. The V gene lost 1 base and the J gene lost 6 bases, with 9 bases spanning the gap. The CDR3 DNA reads TGTGCCAGCAGCCAAGGGATGGGAGCTGAAGCTTTCTTT. This gives the protein CASSQGMGAEAFF.

The rearrangement links TRBV5-4 to TRBJ2-5; unclear D gene. The CDR3 runs to 13 residues. Germline V gives CDR1 SGHNT, CDR2 YYREEE (reference sequence). V lost 0 bases, J lost 1 base, and 4 bases lay in between. CDR3 coding DNA: TGTGCCAGCAGCTTGGCCAGCCAAGAGACCCAGTACTTC. Its translation is CASSLASQETQYF.

This clone showed up just once. V and J are TRBV6-5 and TRBJ1-1, with 10 bases fitting TRBD1. V lost 2 bases to trimming and J lost 7 bases; unmatched junction nucleotides: 4. The CDR3 spans 14 residues. Germline loops: CDR1 MNHEY, CDR2 SVGAGI. CDR3 region: CASSYTTGGSEAFF. The CDR3 DNA reads TGTGCCAGCAGTTACACGACAGGGGGCAGTGAAGCTTTCTTT.

The chain joins TRBV11-2 to TRBJ1-1; the match to TRBD1 covers 9 bases. V was pared by 5 bases and J by 5 bases, with 12 bases of the junction left unmatched. The CDR3 consists of 16 residues. Germline CDR1 is SGHAT and CDR2 is FQNNGV. CDR3 nucleotides: TGTGCCAGCAGCCTATGGACAGGGGAGGTTAATACTGAAGCTTTCTTT. As protein: CASSLWTGEVNTEAFF.

This rearrangement joins TRBV25-1 to TRBJ2-2; D is uncertain. Trimming removed 6 bases from V and 0 bases from J, with 8 bases in between. Germline V gene lookup returns CDR1 MGHDK and CDR2 SYGVNS. This CDR3 region has 14 residues. The DNA for the CDR3 is TGTGCCAGCAGGGAAGTCGCGAACACCGGGGAGCTGTTTTTT. Protein: CASREVANTGELFF. The full variable domain, rest sourced from reference TRBV25-1 and TRBJ2-2, is EADIYQTPRYLVIGTGKKITLECSQTMGHDKMYWYQQDPGMELHLIHYSYGVNSTEKGDLSSESTVSRIRTEHFPLTLESARPSHTSQYLCASREVANTGELFFGEGSRLTVL.

The V call is TRBV18, the J call TRBJ2-3; 14 nucleotides match TRBD2. This CDR3 is 17 amino acids long. Per germline, CDR1 KGHSH and CDR2 LQKENI. The junction had 8 bases not matched to a gene; V was cut back by 4 bases and J by 5 bases. The CDR3 here is CASSLTGGLAGGDTQYF. The CDR3 nucleotides read TGTGCCAGCTCACTGACCGGCGGACTAGCGGGAGGAGATACGCAGTATTTT.

V usage is TRBV28 and J usage is TRBJ1-1; TRBD1 might be the D (6 bases). The V and J ends lost 1 base and 6 bases respectively, with 12 bases between them. The CDR3 covers 14 residues. Germline CDR1 is MDHEN and CDR2 is SYDVKM. CDR3 sequence: CASSLLVGAAEAFF. The CDR3 DNA is TGTGCCAGCAGTTTATTAGTGGGGGCCGCTGAAGCTTTCTTT.

The chain has TRBV30 and TRBJ1-1, with D unresolved. CDR3 length: 14 residues. The V end was cut by 0 bases, the J end by 0 bases, with 8 bases between. Germline CDR1 GTSNPN, CDR2 SVGIG (reference sequence). The chain's CDR3 is CAWSVHVVNTEAFF. CDR3 sequence (DNA): TGTGCCTGGAGTGTACATGTCGTGAACACTGAAGCTTTCTTT.

The chain has TRBV7-2 and TRBJ2-5; 7 bases align to TRBD2. The trim removed 6 bases at V and 4 bases at J, leaving 14 bases unmatched. The germline CDR1 and CDR2 sequences are SGHTA and FQGNSA. CDR3 length: 16 amino acids. CDR3 sequence (DNA): TGTGCCAGCAGACCCACCTTCTGGGAGGGTGGAGAGACCCAGTACTTC. Protein sequence: CASRPTFWEGGETQYF.

This chain connects TRBV28 to TRBJ1-5; possible D gene TRBD1, 5 bases. The CDR3 length is 14 residues. V gave up 8 bases and J gave up 6 bases, with 17 bases separating them. Germline loops: CDR1 MDHEN, CDR2 SYDVKM. The CDR3 bases are TGTGCCAGCCGGGGGGGGGAGAGGTCTCAGCCCCAGCATTTT. This translates into CASRGGERSQPQHF.

The J gene is TRBJ1-5, the V gene TRBV5-8, with TRBD1 as a possible D gene (6 bases). The germline V and J ends were trimmed by 2 bases and 0 bases, with 12 bases remaining between them. Germline V lookup: CDR1 SGHTS, CDR2 YDEGEE. This CDR3 has 16 amino acids. The CDR3 sequence is CASSFAGVNSNQPQHF. In nucleotides, the CDR3 is TGTGCCAGCAGCTTTGCAGGGGTTAATAGCAATCAGCCCCAGCATTTT.

For the CDR3, the DNA is TGTGCCAGCAGCTCCCTACTAGTCTATGAGCAGTTCTTC. Translation: CASSSLLVYEQFF. This chain links TRBV7-2 with TRBJ2-1; D is perhaps TRBD2 (5 bases). Germline V gene data show CDR1 as SGHTA and CDR2 as FQGNSA. V dropped 4 bases and J dropped 8 bases, with 12 bases sitting between them. This CDR3 comprises 13 residues.

V gene TRBV4-3 combines with J gene TRBJ2-1; TRBD2 agrees at 11 bases. In germline, CDR1 is LGHNA, CDR2 YSLEER. This CDR3 has 15 residues. J was trimmed by 9 bases and V by 4 bases; bases with no gene match: 8. The CDR3 sequence is CASSPLAGGLGEQFF. The CDR3 bases are TGCGCCAGCAGCCCTTTAGCGGGGGGGCTCGGTGAGCAGTTCTTC.

The chain joins TRBV3-1 (or the pseudogene TRBV3-2) to TRBJ1-6, with no clear D. The CDR3 totals 14 residues. Germline V lookup: CDR1 LGHDT, CDR2 YNNKEL (reference sequence). Deletions cut 5 bases from V and 7 bases from J, with 12 bases between. This chain's CDR3 is CASSTRSGNSPLHF. The CDR3 nucleotides read TGTGCCAGCAGCACCAGGTCTGGGAATTCACCCCTCCACTTT.

The CDR3 is CASSRQPEETQYF. As DNA, the CDR3 is TGTGCCAGCAGCCGACAGCCCGAGGAGACCCAGTACTTC. V usage is TRBV27 and J usage is TRBJ2-5, with a possible D match to TRBD1 (5 bases). Germline assignment: CDR1 MNHEY and CDR2 SMNVEV (reference sequence). Trimming removed 6 bases from V and 5 bases from J, with 13 bases in between. The CDR3 has 13 amino acids.

This clone showed up just a few times. The chain joins TRBV29-1 to TRBJ1-3; D may be TRBD1 (6 bases). V lost 8 bases and J 4 bases, leaving 12 bases between the germline ends. The CDR3 is 12 residues long. The germline V gene encodes CDR1 SQVTM and CDR2 ANQGSEA. This chain's CDR3 is CSTPGQGNTIYF. CDR3 DNA: TGCAGCACCCCCGGACAGGGAAACACCATATATTTT.

The V call is TRBV25-1, the J call TRBJ1-2, with 8 bases lining up with TRBD1. Germline V gives CDR1 MGHDK, CDR2 SYGVNS. V gave up 4 bases and J gave up 2 bases; unmatched junction bases: 3. The CDR3 runs to 14 residues. The CDR3 region is CASSGGTGNYGYTF. Here the CDR3 DNA reads TGTGCCAGCAGTGGCGGGACAGGAAACTATGGCTACACCTTC.

CDR3 bases: TGTGCCAGCAGCCCCCGGGACAGCCAAGAGACCCAGTACTTC. This codes for CASSPRDSQETQYF. The V gene is TRBV3-1 (or the pseudogene TRBV3-2), the J gene TRBJ2-5; 7 positions agree with TRBD1. Germline-derived CDR1 and CDR2 are LGHDT and YNNKEL (reference sequence). The length of the CDR3 is 14 residues. V lost 4 bases to trimming and J lost 1 base; unmatched junction nucleotides: 3.